Sequencing of this T cell receptor beta chain was carried out in a study of cytomegalovirus exposure and HLA in healthy donors. CDR3 length: 12 residues. Trimming took 2 bases from V and 11 from J; bases not matched to a gene: 4. The germline CDR1 and CDR2 sequences are MDHEN and SYDVKM. Vbeta (60) and Jbeta (13) primers were used in the PCR. Method: immunoSEQ multiplex PCR; TCRdb's copy keeps in-frame clones and lacks some. The repertoire holds more than 85,000 clones, with just under 70% as singletons. The receptor comes from a woman between 50 and 59 years old in good health and CMV-seropositive. The chain couples TRBV28 to TRBJ2-5, with 8 bases aligning to TRBD2. The specimen was PBMCs. This chain's CDR3 is CASSLQRLAQYF. In nucleotides, the CDR3 is TGTGCCAGCAGTTTACAACGACTAGCGCAGTACTTC.